The next 8 T cell receptor beta chains were all read from a single sample in a study of cytomegalovirus exposure and HLA in healthy donors. The repertoire was sequenced with immunoSEQ multiplex PCR; TCRdb's copy has only in-frame clones and lacks some. The data show tens of thousands of clones, around four fifths seen once. The sample consisted of PBMCs. The source is a man in his thirties or forties in good health and CMV-seronegative.

The chain couples TRBV5-1 to TRBJ1-6; maybe TRBD1 (6 bases). V was cut by 4 bases and J by 7 bases, with 12 bases left in between. CDR3 size: 14 residues. The germline V gene encodes CDR1 SGHRS and CDR2 YFSETQ. CDR3 sequence (DNA): TGCGCCAGCAGCGTACAGGGTCTGAATTCACCCCTCCACTTT. It yields the protein CASSVQGLNSPLHF.

This chain links TRBV2 with TRBJ2-3; the D gene is possibly TRBD2 (6 bases). The germline CDR1 and CDR2 sequences are SNHLY and FYNNEI. V dropped 6 bases and J dropped 6 bases, with 13 bases sitting between them. This CDR3 has 13 residues. DNA of the CDR3: TGTGCCAGCAGCTCAAGGACTACCGATACGCAGTATTTT. It yields the protein CASSSRTTDTQYF. The full variable domain, in which reference TRBV2 and TRBJ2-3 provide the parts outside the CDR3, is EPEVTQTPSHQVTQMGQEVILRCVPISNHLYFYWYRQILGQKVEFLVSFYNNEISEKSEIFDDQFSVERPDGSNFTLKIRSTKLEDSAMYFCASSSRTTDTQYFGPGTRLTVL.

This clone was seen once. V and J are TRBV7-2 and TRBJ2-1, with 7 positions matching TRBD2. Per the germline V gene, CDR1 is SGHTA and CDR2 is FQGNSA. CDR3 length equals 13 residues. The ends lost 3 bases at V and 4 bases at J; junction bases unmatched: 0. The CDR3 coding sequence is TGTGCCAGCAGCTTGGGACTATACAATGAGCAGTTCTTC. Its translation: CASSLGLYNEQFF.

CDR3 in DNA: TGCGCCAGCAGCCAAGTTGTAGGGACAGTAAATAATCAGCCCCAGCATTTT. It specifies CASSQVVGTVNNQPQHF. The genes are TRBV4-1 and TRBJ1-5; the match to TRBD1 covers 7 bases. V gave up 1 base and J gave up 4 bases; unmatched junction bases: 10. Germline CDR1 and CDR2: MGHRA and YSYEKL. The CDR3 extends over 17 amino acids.

This chain connects TRBV9 to TRBJ2-3; D is ambiguous. V was cut by 0 bases and J by 0 bases, with 5 bases left in between. The CDR3 sequence is 14 residues long. Germline loops: CDR1 SGDLS, CDR2 YYNGEE. Written as DNA, the CDR3 is TGTGCCAGCAGCGTAGACGGGAGCACAGATACGCAGTATTTT. Its translation is CASSVDGSTDTQYF.

This chain uses TRBV25-1 with TRBJ2-1, with a weak D call TRBD2 (6 bases). The CDR3 is made up of 16 amino acids. Germline V gene data show CDR1 as MGHDK and CDR2 as SYGVNS. V was pared by 2 bases and J by 5 bases, with 16 bases between. The CDR3 is CASSEGWGRQDNEQFF. CDR3 sequence (DNA): TGTGCCAGCAGTGAAGGTTGGGGGAGGCAAGACAATGAGCAGTTCTTC.

The gene calls are TRBV5-6 and TRBJ2-4, with TRBD2 matching 7 bases. Germline V gene lookup returns CDR1 SGHDT and CDR2 YYEEEE. There are 13 residues in the CDR3. J was trimmed by 5 bases and V by 4 bases; bases with no gene match: 3. In DNA form, the CDR3 reads TGTGCCAGCAGCCGGGGGGTTCAAAACATTCAGTACTTC. Translated, it gives CASSRGVQNIQYF. Variable domain in full (rest from reference TRBV5-6 and TRBJ2-4): DAGVTQSPTHLIKTRGQQVTLRCSPKSGHDTVSWYQQALGQGPQFIFQYYEEEERQRGNFPDRFSGHQFPNYSSELNVNALLLGDSALYLCASSRGVQNIQYFGAGTRLSVL.

As DNA, the CDR3 is TGTGCCAGCAGCCAAGAAGTAGCCCATTTCGACGAGCAGTACTTC. This translates into CASSQEVAHFDEQYF. The rearrangement uses TRBV4-2 and TRBJ2-7; D ambiguous. CDR3 length equals 15 residues. CDR1 LGHNA and CDR2 YNFKEQ come from the germline V gene. V lost 0 bases to trimming and J lost 5 bases, with 14 bases between them.